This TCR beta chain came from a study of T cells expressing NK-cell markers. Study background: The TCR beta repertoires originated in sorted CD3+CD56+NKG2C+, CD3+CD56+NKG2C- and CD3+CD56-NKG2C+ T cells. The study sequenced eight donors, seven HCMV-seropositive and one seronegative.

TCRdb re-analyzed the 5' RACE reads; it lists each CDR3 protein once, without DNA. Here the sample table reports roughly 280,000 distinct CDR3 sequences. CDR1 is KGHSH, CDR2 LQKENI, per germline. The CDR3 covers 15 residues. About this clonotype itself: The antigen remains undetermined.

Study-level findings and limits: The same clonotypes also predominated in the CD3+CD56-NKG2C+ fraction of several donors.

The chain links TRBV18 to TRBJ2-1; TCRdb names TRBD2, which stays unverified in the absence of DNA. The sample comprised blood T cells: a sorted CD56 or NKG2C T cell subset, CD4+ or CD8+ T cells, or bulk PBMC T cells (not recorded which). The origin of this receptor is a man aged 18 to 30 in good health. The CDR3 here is CASSPQGLNYNEQFF.